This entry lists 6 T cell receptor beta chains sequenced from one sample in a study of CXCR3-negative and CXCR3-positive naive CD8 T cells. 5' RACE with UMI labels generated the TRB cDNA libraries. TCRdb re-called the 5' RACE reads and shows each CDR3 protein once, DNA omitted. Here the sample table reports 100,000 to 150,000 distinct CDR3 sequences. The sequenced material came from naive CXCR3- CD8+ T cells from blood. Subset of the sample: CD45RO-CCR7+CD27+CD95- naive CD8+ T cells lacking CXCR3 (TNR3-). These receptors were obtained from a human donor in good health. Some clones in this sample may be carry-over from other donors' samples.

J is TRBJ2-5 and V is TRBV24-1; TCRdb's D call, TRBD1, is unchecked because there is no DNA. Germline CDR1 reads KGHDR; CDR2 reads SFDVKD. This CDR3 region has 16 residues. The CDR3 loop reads CATSPRGATWWETQYF.

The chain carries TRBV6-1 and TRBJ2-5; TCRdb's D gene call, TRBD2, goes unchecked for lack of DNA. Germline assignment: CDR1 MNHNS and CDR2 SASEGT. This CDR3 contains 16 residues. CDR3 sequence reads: CASSELTSVYQETQYF.

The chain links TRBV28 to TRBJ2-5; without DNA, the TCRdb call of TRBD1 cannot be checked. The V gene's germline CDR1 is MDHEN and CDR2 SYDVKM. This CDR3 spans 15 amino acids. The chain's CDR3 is CASSLRDPREETQYF.

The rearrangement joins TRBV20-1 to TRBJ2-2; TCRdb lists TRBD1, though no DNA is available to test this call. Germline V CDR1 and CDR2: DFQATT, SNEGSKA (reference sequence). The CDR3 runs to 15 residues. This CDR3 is CSARDRGWGTGELFF.

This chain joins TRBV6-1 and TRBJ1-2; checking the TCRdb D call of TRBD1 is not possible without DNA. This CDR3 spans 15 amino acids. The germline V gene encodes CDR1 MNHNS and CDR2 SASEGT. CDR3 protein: CASSEFLTGYYGYTF.

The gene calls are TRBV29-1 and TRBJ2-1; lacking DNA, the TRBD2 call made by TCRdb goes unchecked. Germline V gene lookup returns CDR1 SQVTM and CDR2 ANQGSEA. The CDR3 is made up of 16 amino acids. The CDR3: CSVEDLRAGGDNEQFF.